Below, 21 T cell receptor beta chains from the same sample are listed, as sequenced in a study of identical twins (dated by TCRdb to about 2016). The library was made by 5' RACE. Sequencing used an Illumina HiSeq 2000. TCRdb cleaned the public reads at Q25 with fastp, built clones with MiXCR and kept in-frame beta chains. Identical CDR3 proteins give one entry, which carries the most common genes and DNA. This sample is represented by around 1.7 million distinct CDR3 sequences; less than 35% of them were singletons. Clones ranked in the top ten supply around 0.3% of the sample. The sequencing input was cord blood. The receptor source for this set is a newborn girl in good health.

The chain is built from TRBV6-1 and TRBJ1-2; D is unclear. The CDR3 has 12 residues. V lost 2 bases and J lost 3, with 4 bases in between. CDR1 is MNHNS and CDR2 is SASEGT in the germline V gene. CDR3 in DNA: TGTGCCAGCAGTGAAAAATACTATGGCTACACCTTC. Protein sequence: CASSEKYYGYTF.

This chain connects TRBV2 to TRBJ2-7; 10 bases are shared with TRBD2. The end of the DNA fits TRBJ2-4 better, so the J call may be wrong. The length of the CDR3 is 13 residues. In germline, CDR1 is SNHLY, CDR2 FYNNEI. CDR3 loop: CASTGLAAAIQYF. In DNA, the CDR3 is TGTGCCAGCACCGGACTAGCGGCGGCCATTCAGTACTTC.

V is TRBV28 and J is TRBJ2-2; tentatively, D is TRBD2 (6 bases). CDR3 length: 13 amino acids. Germline V gene lookup returns CDR1 MDHEN and CDR2 SYDVKM. The V gene lost 11 bases and the J gene lost 3 bases, with 13 bases spanning the gap. CDR3 nucleotide sequence: TGTGCCGTCGGGACTCGATACACCGGGGAGCTGTTTTTT. Its translation: CAVGTRYTGELFF.

This clonotype has a handful of counts. The chain carries TRBV2 and TRBJ1-1; no clear D gene. The germline V gene encodes CDR1 SNHLY and CDR2 FYNNEI. The CDR3 spans 14 residues. V shed 5 bases and J shed 7 bases, with 17 bases lying between them. CDR3 residues: CASSPPLKKVEAFF. The CDR3 DNA reads TGTGCCAGCAGTCCCCCCCTTAAAAAGGTTGAAGCTTTCTTT.

The gene calls are TRBV6-2 or TRBV6-3 and TRBJ2-3; D possibly corresponds to TRBD2 (5 bases). The germline V and J ends were trimmed by 0 bases and 6 bases, with 16 bases remaining between them. Germline lookup yields CDR1 MNHEY and CDR2 SVGEGT. The CDR3 sequence is 16 residues long. This chain's CDR3 is CASSYSGRTDSDTQYF. CDR3 bases: TGTGCCAGCAGTTACTCGGGCCGAACGGACTCGGATACGCAGTATTTT.

V and J are TRBV2 and TRBJ2-2, with TRBD1 matching 7 bases. J was trimmed by 7 bases and V by 4 bases; bases with no gene match: 9. Per germline, CDR1 SNHLY and CDR2 FYNNEI. The CDR3 sequence is 15 residues long. In nucleotides, the CDR3 is TGTGCCAGCAGTGTTCGCCAGGGGGATATCGGGGAGCTGTTTTTT. It yields the protein CASSVRQGDIGELFF.

This clonotype was seen at least ten times. The chain couples TRBV5-1 to TRBJ1-2; unclear D gene. V was clipped by 4 bases and J by 4 bases, with 14 bases between them. The CDR3 runs 14 residues. The germline V gene encodes CDR1 SGHRS and CDR2 YFSETQ. Here the CDR3 reads CASSPLLATYGYTF. As DNA, the CDR3 is TGCGCCAGCAGCCCCCTTTTGGCAACCTATGGCTACACCTTC.

The CDR3, as DNA: TGCAGTGCTTCCAGGGCGTCGAACACCGGGGAGCTGTTTTTT. Amino acids: CSASRASNTGELFF. The gene calls are TRBV20-1 and TRBJ2-2; D may be TRBD1 (5 bases). This CDR3 is built from 14 residues. The germline V and J ends were trimmed by 5 bases and 0 bases, with 10 bases remaining between them. CDR1 is DFQATT and CDR2 is SNEGSKA in the germline V gene (reference sequence).

The chain uses TRBV20-1 and TRBJ2-4; D is ambiguous. The CDR3 totals 12 residues. Trimming removed 3 bases at V and 4 bases at J, with 7 bases between. The V gene's germline CDR1 is DFQATT and CDR2 SNEGSKA (reference sequence). The CDR3 sequence is CSASIGKNIQYF. As DNA, the CDR3 is TGCAGTGCTAGTATCGGGAAAAACATTCAGTACTTC.

The chain is built from TRBV7-8 and TRBJ2-2; D ambiguous. CDR3 size: 15 residues. In germline, CDR1 is SGHVS, CDR2 FQNEAQ. The germline V and J ends were trimmed by 1 base and 4 bases, with 10 bases remaining between them. CDR3 nucleotides: TGTGCCAGCAGCTTAGGAAGACCGTTCACCGGGGAGCTGTTTTTT. It encodes CASSLGRPFTGELFF.

J is TRBJ1-5 and V is TRBV20-1; D gene uncertain. This CDR3 has 14 amino acids. The germline gives CDR1 DFQATT, CDR2 SNEGSKA (reference sequence). V was clipped by 4 bases and J by 0 bases, with 10 bases between them. The CDR3 DNA sequence: TGCAGTGCTACGGGGATCTATAGCAATCAGCCCCAGCATTTT. This translates into CSATGIYSNQPQHF.

The CDR3 sequence: CSAGTGGYNEQFF. In DNA form, the CDR3 reads TGCAGTGCCGGGACAGGGGGCTACAATGAGCAGTTCTTC. The chain couples TRBV20-1 to TRBJ2-1; 11 bases match TRBD1. Trimming at V came to 6 bases and at J to 3 bases, leaving 1 base not matched to a gene. The CDR3 is made up of 13 amino acids. Germline assignment: CDR1 DFQATT and CDR2 SNEGSKA (reference sequence).

The DNA for the CDR3 is TGTGCCAGCAGTACGAACTGGGCCGGGGAGCTGTTTTTT. Translated, it gives CASSTNWAGELFF. The genes are TRBV12-3 or TRBV12-4 and TRBJ2-2, with D hard to call. The length of the CDR3 is 13 residues. Trimming stripped 5 bases from V and 6 bases from J, with 10 bases between.

The chain is built from TRBV20-1 and TRBJ2-7; tentatively, D is TRBD1 (5 bases). Germline lookup yields CDR1 DFQATT and CDR2 SNEGSKA (reference sequence). The CDR3 has 12 amino acids. The germline V and J ends were trimmed by 8 bases and 1 base, with 12 bases remaining between them. CDR3 in amino acids: CSIGVGSYEQYF. For the CDR3, the DNA is TGCAGTATAGGGGTGGGTTCCTACGAGCAGTACTTC.

The chain recombines TRBV20-1 with TRBJ1-1; no clear D gene. The CDR3 length is 12 residues. Trimming removed 2 bases from V and 8 bases from J, with 12 bases in between. CDR1 and CDR2 (germline): DFQATT, SNEGSKA (reference sequence). The CDR3 DNA is TGCAGTGCTAGAAGGGCTTTGGGAGAAGCTTTCTTT. It encodes CSARRALGEAFF.

This clonotype was recorded many times. V usage is TRBV5-1 and J usage is TRBJ2-4, with 8 bases identical to TRBD1. Per the germline V gene, CDR1 is SGHRS and CDR2 is YFSETQ. With V trimmed by 4 bases and J by 1 base, 1 base remained unmatched. The CDR3 runs 14 residues. This CDR3 reads CASSRDRAKNIQYF. The CDR3 DNA reads as TGCGCCAGCAGCCGGGACAGGGCCAAAAACATTCAGTACTTC.

This clonotype was seen only a few times. The CDR3 protein is CSVERDRLRAEAFF. CDR3 in DNA: TGCAGCGTTGAGCGAGACAGGTTACGGGCTGAAGCTTTCTTT. This chain joins TRBV29-1 and TRBJ1-1; D is perhaps TRBD1 (6 bases). In germline, CDR1 is SQVTM, CDR2 ANQGSEA. There are 14 residues in the CDR3. Trimming pared 3 bases from V and 6 bases from J, leaving 17 bases between.

The chain is built from TRBV2 and TRBJ1-5, with a possible D match to TRBD1 (5 bases). Trimming removed 3 bases from V and 6 bases from J, with 9 bases in between. Germline CDR1 reads SNHLY; CDR2 reads FYNNEI. The CDR3 totals 13 residues. The DNA for the CDR3 is TGTGCCAGCAGTGACAGGGTTACTCAGCCCCAGCATTTT. Translating gives CASSDRVTQPQHF.

The chain combines TRBV7-9 with TRBJ1-2, with a possible D match to TRBD1 (6 bases). The V end was cut by 0 bases, the J end by 7 bases, with 9 bases between. The CDR3 is 13 residues long. Germline CDR1 is SEHNR and CDR2 is FQNEAQ (reference sequence). CDR3 region: CASSLAEQGGYTF. CDR3 DNA: TGTGCCAGCAGCTTAGCGGAACAGGGTGGCTACACCTTC. Based on the CDR3 plus reference TRBV7-9 and TRBJ1-2, the full variable domain is DTGVSQNPRHKITKRGQNVTFRCDPISEHNRLYWYRQTLGQGPEFLTYFQNEAQLEKSRLLSDRFSAERPKGSFSTLEIQRTEQGDSAMYLCASSLAEQGGYTFGSGTRLTVV.

The CDR3: CASSTRSSYNSPLHF. DNA of the CDR3: TGTGCCAGCAGTACCCGGAGCTCCTATAATTCACCCCTCCACTTT. The J gene is TRBJ1-6, the V gene TRBV6-1, with unresolved D. Germline values: CDR1 MNHNS, CDR2 SASEGT. The CDR3 has 15 residues. V gave up 5 bases and J gave up 0 bases, with 8 bases separating them.

This clonotype showed up just a few times. V usage is TRBV6-5 and J usage is TRBJ2-7; D remains ambiguous. Germline V CDR1 and CDR2: MNHEY, SVGAGI. V was clipped by 3 bases and J by 2 bases, with 8 bases between them. The CDR3 loop spans 13 amino acids. The CDR3 sequence is CASSYEVAYEQYF. The DNA of the CDR3 is TGTGCCAGCAGTTATGAAGTCGCCTACGAGCAGTACTTC.